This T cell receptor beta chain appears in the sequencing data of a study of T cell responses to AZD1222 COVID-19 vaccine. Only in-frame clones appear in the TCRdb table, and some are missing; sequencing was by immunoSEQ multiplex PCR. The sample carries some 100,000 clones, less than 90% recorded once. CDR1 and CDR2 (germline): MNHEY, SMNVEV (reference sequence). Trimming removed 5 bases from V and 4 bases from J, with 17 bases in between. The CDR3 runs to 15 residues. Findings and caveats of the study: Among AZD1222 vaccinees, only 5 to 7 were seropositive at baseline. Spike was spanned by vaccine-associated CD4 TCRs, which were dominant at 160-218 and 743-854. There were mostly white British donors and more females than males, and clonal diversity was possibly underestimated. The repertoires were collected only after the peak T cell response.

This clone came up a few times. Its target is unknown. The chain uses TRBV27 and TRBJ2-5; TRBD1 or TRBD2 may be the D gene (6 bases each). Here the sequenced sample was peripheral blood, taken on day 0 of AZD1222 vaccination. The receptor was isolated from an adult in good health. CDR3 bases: TGTGCCAGCAGTCGCTTTCCGGGGGCAGGAGAGACCCAGTACTTC. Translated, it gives CASSRFPGAGETQYF.